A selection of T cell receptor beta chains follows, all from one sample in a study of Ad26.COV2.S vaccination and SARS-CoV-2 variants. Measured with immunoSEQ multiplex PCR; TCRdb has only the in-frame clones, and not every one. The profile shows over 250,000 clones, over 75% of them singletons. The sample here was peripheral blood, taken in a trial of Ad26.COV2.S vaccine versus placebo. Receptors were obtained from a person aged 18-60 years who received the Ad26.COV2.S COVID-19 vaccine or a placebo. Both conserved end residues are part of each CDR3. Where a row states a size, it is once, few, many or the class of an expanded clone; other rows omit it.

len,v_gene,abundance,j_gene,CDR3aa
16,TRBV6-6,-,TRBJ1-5,CASSYSTTVSNQPQHF
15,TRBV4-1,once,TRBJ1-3,CASSLQTGSGNTIYF
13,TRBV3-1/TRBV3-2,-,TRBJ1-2,CASSPGGRYGYTF
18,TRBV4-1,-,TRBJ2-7,CASSQPTGTSGRSYEQYF
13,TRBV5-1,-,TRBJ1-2,CASSLAALDGYTF
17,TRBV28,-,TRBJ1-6,CASSSGANEEYNSPLHF
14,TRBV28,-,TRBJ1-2,CASSPPQGNYGYTF
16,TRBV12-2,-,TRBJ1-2,CASRLGRDREDYGYTF
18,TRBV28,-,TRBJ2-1,CASRPGLVGPGSYNEQFF
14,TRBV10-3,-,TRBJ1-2,CAISEIQGSYGYTF
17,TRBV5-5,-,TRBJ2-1,CASSPVPGLANNNEQFF
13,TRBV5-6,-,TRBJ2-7,CASTLTGWDEQYF
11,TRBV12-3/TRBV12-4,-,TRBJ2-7,CASSLGVMQYF
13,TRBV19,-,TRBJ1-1,CASSPDRDTEAFF
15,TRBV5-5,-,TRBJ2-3,CASSLLAGNTDTQYF
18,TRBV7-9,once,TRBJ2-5,CASSFHTRLAGTQETQYF
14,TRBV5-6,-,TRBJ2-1,CASSPGLADNEQFF
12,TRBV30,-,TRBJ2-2,CAWGMFSGELFF
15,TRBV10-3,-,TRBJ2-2,CAISGGGPGTGELFF
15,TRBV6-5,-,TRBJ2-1,CASMLSEGFYNEQFF
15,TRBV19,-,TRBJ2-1,CASSKSPGVYNEQFF
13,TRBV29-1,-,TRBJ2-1,CSVEDYRDNEQFF